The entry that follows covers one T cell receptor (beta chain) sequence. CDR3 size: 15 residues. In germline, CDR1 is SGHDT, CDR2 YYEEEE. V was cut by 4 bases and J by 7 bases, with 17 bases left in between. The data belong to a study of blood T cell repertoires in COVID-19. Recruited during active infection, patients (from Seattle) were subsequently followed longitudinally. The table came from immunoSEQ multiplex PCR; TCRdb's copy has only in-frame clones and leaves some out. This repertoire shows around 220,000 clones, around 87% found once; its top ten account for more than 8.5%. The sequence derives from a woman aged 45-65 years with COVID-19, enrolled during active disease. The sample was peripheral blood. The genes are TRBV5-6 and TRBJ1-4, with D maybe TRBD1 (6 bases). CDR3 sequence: CASSPLRGAGEKLFF. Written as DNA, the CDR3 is TGTGCCAGCAGCCCACTACGGGGGGCTGGTGAAAAACTGTTTTTT. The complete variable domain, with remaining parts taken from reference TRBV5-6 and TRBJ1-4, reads DAGVTQSPTHLIKTRGQQVTLRCSPKSGHDTVSWYQQALGQGPQFIFQYYEEEERQRGNFPDRFSGHQFPNYSSELNVNALLLGDSALYLCASSPLRGAGEKLFFGSGTQLSVL.